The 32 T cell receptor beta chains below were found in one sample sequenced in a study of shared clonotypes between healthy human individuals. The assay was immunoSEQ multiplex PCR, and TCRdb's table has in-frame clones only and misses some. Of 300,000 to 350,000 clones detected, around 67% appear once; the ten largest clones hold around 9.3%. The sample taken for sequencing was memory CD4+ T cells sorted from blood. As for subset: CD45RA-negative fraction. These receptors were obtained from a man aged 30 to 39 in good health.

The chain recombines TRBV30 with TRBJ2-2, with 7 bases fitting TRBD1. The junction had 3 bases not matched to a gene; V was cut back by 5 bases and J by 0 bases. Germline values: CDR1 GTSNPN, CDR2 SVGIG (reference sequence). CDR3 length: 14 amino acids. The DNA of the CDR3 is TGTGCCTGGGACAGGGCCTCGAACACCGGGGAGCTGTTTTTT. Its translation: CAWDRASNTGELFF. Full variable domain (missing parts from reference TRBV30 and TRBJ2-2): SQTIHQWPATLVQPVGSPLSLECTVEGTSNPNLYWYRQAAGRGLQLLFYSVGIGQISSEVPQNLSASRPQDRQFILSSKKLLLSDSGFYLCAWDRASNTGELFFGEGSRLTVL.

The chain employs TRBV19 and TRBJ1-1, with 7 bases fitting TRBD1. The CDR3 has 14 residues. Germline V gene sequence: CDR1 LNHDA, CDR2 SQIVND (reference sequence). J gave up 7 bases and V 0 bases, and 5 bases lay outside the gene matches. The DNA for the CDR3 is TGTGCCAGTAGTATAGACTTTGGACAGGTTGAAGCTTTCTTT. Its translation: CASSIDFGQVEAFF. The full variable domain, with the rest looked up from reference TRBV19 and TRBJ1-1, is DGGITQSPKYLFRKEGQNVTLSCEQNLNHDAMYWYRQDPGQGLRLIYYSQIVNDFQKGDIAEGYSVSREKKESFPLTVTSAQKNPTAFYLCASSIDFGQVEAFFGQGTRLTVV.

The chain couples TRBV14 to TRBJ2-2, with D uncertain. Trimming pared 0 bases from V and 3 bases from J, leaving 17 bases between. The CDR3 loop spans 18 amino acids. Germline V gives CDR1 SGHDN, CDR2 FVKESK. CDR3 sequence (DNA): TGTGCCAGCAGCCAAGATTCCGTCGCGGCCAGATACACCGGGGAGCTGTTTTTT. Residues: CASSQDSVAARYTGELFF.

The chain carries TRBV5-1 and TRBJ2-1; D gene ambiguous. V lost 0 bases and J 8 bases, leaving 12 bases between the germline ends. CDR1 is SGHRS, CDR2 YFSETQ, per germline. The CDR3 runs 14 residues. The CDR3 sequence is CASSLAGVAYEQFF. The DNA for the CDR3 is TGCGCCAGCAGCTTGGCCGGAGTGGCCTATGAGCAGTTCTTC.

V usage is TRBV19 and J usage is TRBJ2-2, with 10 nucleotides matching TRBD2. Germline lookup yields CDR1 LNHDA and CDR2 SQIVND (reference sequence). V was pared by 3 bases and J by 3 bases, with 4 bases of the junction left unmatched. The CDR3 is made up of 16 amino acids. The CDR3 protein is CASSIGLAGDTGELFF. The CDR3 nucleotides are TGTGCCAGTAGTATTGGGCTAGCGGGAGACACCGGGGAGCTGTTTTTT.

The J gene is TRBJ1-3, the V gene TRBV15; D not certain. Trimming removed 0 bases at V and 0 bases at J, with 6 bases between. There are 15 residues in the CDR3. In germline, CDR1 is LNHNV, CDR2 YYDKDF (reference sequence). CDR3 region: CATSRDAGSGNTIYF. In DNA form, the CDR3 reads TGTGCCACCAGCAGAGATGCCGGCTCTGGAAACACCATATATTTT. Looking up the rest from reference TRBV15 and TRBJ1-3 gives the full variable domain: DAMVIQNPRYQVTQFGKPVTLSCSQTLNHNVMYWYQQKSSQAPKLLFHYYDKDFNNEADTPDNFQSRRPNTSFCFLDIRSPGLGDTAMYLCATSRDAGSGNTIYFGEGSWLTVV.

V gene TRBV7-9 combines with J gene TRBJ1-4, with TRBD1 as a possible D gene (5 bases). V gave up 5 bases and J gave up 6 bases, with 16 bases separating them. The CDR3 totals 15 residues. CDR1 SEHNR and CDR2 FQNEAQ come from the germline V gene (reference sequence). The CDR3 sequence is CASSPSRVVHEKLFF. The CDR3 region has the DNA TGTGCCAGCAGCCCTAGCAGGGTAGTACATGAAAAACTGTTTTTT.

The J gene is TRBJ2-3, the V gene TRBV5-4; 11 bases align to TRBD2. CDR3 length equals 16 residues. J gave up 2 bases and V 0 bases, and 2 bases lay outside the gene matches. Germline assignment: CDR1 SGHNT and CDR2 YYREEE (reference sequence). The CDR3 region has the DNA TGTGCCAGCAGCTTGGGGGGACTAGCGGCCACAGATACGCAGTATTTT. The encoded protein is CASSLGGLAATDTQYF.

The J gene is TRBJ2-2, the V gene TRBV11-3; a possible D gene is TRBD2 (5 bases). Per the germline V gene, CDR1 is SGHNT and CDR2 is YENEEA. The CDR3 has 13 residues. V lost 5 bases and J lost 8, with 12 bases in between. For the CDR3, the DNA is TGTGCCAGCAGCGGGAGCCGGTCTGGGGAGCTGTTTTTT. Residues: CASSGSRSGELFF. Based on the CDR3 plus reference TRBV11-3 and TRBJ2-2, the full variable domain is EAGVVQSPRYKIIEKKQPVAFWCNPISGHNTLYWYLQNLGQGPELLIRYENEEAVDDSQLPKDRFSAERLKGVDSTLKIQPAELGDSAVYLCASSGSRSGELFFGEGSRLTVL.

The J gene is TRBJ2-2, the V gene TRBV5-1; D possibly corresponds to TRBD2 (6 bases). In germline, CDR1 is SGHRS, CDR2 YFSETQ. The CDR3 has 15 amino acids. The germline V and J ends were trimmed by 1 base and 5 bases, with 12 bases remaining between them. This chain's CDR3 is CASSLMGEATGELFF. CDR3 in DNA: TGCGCCAGCAGCTTGATGGGGGAGGCGACCGGGGAGCTGTTTTTT.

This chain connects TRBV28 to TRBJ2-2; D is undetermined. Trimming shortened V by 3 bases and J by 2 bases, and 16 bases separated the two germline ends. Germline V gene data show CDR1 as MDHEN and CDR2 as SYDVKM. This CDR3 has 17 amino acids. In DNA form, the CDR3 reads TGTGCCAGCAGTTTGGTCCCCCGGCAGATAAACACCGGGGAGCTGTTTTTT. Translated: CASSLVPRQINTGELFF. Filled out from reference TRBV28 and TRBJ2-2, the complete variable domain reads DVKVTQSSRYLVKRTGEKVFLECVQDMDHENMFWYRQDPGLGLRLIYFSYDVKMKEKGDIPEGYSVSREKKERFSLILESASTNQTSMYLCASSLVPRQINTGELFFGEGSRLTVL.

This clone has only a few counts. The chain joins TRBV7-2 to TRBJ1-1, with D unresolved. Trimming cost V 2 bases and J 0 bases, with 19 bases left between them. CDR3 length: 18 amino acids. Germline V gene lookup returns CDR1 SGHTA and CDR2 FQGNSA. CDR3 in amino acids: CASSLITLSQLLNTEAFF. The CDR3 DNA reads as TGTGCCAGCAGCTTAATTACGCTATCACAGCTATTGAACACTGAAGCTTTCTTT.

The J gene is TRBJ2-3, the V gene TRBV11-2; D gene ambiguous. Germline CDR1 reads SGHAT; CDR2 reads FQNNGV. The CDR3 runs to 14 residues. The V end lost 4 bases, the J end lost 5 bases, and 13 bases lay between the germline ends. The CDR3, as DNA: TGTGCCAGCAGCTATCCCCGGTCCTTAGATACGCAGTATTTT. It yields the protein CASSYPRSLDTQYF.

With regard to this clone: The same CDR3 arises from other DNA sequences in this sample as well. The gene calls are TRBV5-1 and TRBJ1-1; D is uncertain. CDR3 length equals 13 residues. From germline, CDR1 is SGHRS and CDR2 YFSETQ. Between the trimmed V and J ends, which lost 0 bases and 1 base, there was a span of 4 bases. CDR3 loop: CASSLESNTEAFF. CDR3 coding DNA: TGCGCCAGCAGCTTGGAATCGAACACTGAAGCTTTCTTT.

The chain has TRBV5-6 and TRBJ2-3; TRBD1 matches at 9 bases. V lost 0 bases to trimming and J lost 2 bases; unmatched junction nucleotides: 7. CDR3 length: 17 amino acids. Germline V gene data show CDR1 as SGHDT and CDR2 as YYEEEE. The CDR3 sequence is CASSLALGQGNTDTQYF. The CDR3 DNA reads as TGTGCCAGCAGCTTGGCTTTAGGACAGGGGAACACAGATACGCAGTATTTT.

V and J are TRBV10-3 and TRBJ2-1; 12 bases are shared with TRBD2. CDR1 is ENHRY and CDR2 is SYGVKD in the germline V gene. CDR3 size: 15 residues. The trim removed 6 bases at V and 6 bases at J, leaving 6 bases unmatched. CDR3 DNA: TGTGCCATCAGCTCGACTAGCGGGAGTACCAATGAGCAGTTCTTC. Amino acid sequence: CAISSTSGSTNEQFF.

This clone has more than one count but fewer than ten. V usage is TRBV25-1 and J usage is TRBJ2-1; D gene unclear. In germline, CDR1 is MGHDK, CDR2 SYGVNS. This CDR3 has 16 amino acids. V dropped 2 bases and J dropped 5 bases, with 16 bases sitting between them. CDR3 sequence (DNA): TGTGCCAGCAGTGAACAAACTCCGACCAAAAACAATGAGCAGTTCTTC. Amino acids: CASSEQTPTKNNEQFF.

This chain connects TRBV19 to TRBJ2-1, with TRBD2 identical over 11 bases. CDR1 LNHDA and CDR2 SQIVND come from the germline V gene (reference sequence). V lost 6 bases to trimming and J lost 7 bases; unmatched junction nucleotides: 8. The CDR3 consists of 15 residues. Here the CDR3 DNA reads TGTGCCAGTAGCCTAACTAGCGGGAGAGGAAATGAGCAGTTCTTC. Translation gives CASSLTSGRGNEQFF.

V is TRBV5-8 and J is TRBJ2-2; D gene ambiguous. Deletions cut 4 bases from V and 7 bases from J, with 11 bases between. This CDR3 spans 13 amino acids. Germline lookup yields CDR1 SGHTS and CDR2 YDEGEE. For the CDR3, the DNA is TGTGCCAGCAGCCAAAGGCTAGACGGGGAGCTGTTTTTT. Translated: CASSQRLDGELFF.

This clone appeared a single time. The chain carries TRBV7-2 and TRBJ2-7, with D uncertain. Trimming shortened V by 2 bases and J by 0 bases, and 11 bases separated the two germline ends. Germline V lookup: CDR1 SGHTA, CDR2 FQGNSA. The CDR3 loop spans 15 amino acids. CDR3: CASSLQALSSYEQYF. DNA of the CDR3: TGTGCCAGCAGCTTACAGGCGCTAAGCTCCTACGAGCAGTACTTC.

Written as DNA, the CDR3 is TGTGCCAGCAGTGAAGAAGGGTTTGGCAATGAGCAGTTCTTC. Amino acid sequence: CASSEEGFGNEQFF. V is TRBV25-1 and J is TRBJ2-1; unclear D gene. V shed 2 bases and J shed 6 bases, with 11 bases lying between them. This CDR3 has 14 amino acids. Per the germline V gene, CDR1 is MGHDK and CDR2 is SYGVNS.

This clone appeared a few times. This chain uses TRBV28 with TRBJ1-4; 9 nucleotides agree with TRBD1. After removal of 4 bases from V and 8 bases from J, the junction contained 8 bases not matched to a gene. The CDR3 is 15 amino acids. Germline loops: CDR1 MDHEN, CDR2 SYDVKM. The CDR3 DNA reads TGTGCCAGCAGTTCTACAGGGGGCGCAGCCGAAAAACTGTTTTTT. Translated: CASSSTGGAAEKLFF.

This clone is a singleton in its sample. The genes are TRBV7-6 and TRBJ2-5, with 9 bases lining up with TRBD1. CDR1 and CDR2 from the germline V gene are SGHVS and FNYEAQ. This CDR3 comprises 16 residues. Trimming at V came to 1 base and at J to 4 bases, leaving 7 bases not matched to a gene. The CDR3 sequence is CASSLDPPGQGETQYF. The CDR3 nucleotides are TGTGCCAGCAGCTTAGACCCACCGGGACAGGGAGAGACCCAGTACTTC.

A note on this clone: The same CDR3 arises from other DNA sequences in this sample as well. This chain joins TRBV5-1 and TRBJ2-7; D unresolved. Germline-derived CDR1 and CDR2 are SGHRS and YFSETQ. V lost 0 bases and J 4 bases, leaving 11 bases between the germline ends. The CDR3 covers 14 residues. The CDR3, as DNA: TGCGCCAGCAGCTTGGCAGTTGGTGGATACGAGCAGTACTTC. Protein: CASSLAVGGYEQYF.

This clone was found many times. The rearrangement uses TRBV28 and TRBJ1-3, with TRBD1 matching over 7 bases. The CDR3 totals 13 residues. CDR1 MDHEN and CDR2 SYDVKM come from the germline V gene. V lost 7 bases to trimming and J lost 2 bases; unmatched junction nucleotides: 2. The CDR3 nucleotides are TGTGCCAGCATTGGGACAGCTGGAAACACCATATATTTT. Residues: CASIGTAGNTIYF.

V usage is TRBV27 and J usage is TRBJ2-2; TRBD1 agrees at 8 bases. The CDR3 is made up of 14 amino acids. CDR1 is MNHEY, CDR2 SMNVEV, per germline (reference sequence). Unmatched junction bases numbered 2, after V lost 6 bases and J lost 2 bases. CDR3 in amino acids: CASRDRVNTGELFF. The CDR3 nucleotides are TGTGCCAGCAGGGACAGGGTCAACACCGGGGAGCTGTTTTTT.

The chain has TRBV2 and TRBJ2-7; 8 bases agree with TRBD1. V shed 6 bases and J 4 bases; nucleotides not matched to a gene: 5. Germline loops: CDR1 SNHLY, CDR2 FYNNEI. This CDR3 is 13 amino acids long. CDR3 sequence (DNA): TGTGCCAGCAGGACAGGGGTCGGATACGAGCAGTACTTC. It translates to CASRTGVGYEQYF. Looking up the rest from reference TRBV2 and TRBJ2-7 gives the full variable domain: EPEVTQTPSHQVTQMGQEVILRCVPISNHLYFYWYRQILGQKVEFLVSFYNNEISEKSEIFDDQFSVERPDGSNFTLKIRSTKLEDSAMYFCASRTGVGYEQYFGPGTRLTVT.

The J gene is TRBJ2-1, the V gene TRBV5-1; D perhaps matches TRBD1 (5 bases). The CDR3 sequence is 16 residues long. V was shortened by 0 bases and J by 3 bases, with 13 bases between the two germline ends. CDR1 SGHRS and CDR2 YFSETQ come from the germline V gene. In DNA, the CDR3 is TGCGCCAGCAGCTTGGATTCAGGGCTCAGCTACAATGAGCAGTTCTTC. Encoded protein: CASSLDSGLSYNEQFF.

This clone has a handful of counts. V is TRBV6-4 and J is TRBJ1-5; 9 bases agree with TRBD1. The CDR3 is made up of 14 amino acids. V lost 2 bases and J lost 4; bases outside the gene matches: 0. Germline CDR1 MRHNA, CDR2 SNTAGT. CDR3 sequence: CASSDGTGNQPQHF. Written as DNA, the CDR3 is TGTGCCAGCAGTGACGGGACAGGGAATCAGCCCCAGCATTTT.

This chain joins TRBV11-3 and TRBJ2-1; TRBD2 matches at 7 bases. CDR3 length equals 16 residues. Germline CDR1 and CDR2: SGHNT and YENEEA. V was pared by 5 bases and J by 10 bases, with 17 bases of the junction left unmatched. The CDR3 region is CASSLAGTTAPGEQFF. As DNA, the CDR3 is TGTGCCAGCAGCCTAGCCGGGACTACCGCTCCGGGGGAGCAGTTCTTC.

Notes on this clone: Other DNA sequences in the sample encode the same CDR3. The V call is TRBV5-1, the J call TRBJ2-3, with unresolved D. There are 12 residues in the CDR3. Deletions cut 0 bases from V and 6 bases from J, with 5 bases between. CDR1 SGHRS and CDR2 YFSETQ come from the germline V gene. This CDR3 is CASSLEADTQYF. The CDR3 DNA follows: TGCGCCAGCAGCTTGGAGGCGGATACGCAGTATTTT.

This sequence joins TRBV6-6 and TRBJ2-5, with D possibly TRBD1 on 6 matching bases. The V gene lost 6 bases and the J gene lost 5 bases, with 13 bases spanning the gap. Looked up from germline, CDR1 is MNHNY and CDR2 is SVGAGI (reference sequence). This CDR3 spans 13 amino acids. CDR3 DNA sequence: TGTGCCAGCAGCCGCGGACAGACTGAGACCCAGTACTTC. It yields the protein CASSRGQTETQYF.